This TCR beta chain was identified in a study of neurological immune-mediated disorders. About a million sorted CD4+ or CD8+ T cells made each library. TCRdb redid the calling of the 5' RACE reads with MiXCR, one entry per CDR3 protein. The sample holds under 35,000 distinct CDR3 sequences, roughly 23% seen once. This clonotype has a count of ten or more. V lost 5 bases to trimming and J lost 4 bases, with 6 bases between them. CDR1 and CDR2 (germline): SGHTA, FQGTGA. The CDR3 length is 13 residues. Sequencing was performed on CD4+ T cells from blood. The chain uses TRBV7-3 and TRBJ1-6; D unclear. This sequence was found in a man between 50 and 59 years old with HTLV-1-associated myelopathy (HAM/TSP). The DNA of the CDR3 is TGTGCCAGCAGCGAAGGATATAATTCACCCCTCCACTTT. Residues: CASSEGYNSPLHF.